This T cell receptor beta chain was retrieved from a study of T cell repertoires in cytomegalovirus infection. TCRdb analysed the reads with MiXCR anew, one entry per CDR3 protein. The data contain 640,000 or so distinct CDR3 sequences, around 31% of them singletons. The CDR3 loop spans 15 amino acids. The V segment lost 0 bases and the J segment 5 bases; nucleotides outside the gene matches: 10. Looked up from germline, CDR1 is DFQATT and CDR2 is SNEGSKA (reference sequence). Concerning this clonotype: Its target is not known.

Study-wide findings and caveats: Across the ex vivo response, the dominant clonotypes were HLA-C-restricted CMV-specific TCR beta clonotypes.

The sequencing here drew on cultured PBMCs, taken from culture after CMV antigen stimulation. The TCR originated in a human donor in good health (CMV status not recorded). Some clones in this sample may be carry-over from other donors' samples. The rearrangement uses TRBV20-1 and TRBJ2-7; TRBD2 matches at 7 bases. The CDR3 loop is CSARDLPGGRNEQYF. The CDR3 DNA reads TGCAGTGCTAGAGATTTGCCCGGGGGGAGGAACGAGCAGTACTTC.